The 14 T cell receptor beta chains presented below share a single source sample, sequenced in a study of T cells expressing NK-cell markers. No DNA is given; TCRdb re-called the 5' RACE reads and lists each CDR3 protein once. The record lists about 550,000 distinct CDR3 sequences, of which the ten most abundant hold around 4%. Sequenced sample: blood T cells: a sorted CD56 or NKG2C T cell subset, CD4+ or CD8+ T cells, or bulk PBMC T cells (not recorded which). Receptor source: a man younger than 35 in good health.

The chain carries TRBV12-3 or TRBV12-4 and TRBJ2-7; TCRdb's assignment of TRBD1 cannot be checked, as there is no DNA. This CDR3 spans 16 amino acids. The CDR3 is CASSFSTGGPPYEQYF.

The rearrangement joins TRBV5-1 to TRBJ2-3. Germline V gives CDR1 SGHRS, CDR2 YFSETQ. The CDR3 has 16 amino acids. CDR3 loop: CASSIHKSEQVNTQYF.

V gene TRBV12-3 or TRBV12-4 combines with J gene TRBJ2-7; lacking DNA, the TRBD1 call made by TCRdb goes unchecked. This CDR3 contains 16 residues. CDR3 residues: CASSLALGGSGYEQYF.

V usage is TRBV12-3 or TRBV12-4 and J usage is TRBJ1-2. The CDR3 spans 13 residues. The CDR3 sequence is CASSSQSHYGYTF.

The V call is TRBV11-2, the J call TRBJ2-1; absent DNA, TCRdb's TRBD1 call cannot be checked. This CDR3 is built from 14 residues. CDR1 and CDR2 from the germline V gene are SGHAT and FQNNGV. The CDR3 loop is CASSFRSQGVQQFF.

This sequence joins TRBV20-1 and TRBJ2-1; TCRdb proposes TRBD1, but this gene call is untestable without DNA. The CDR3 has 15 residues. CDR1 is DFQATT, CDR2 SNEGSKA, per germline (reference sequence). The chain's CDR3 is CSATPGQGFRNEQFF.

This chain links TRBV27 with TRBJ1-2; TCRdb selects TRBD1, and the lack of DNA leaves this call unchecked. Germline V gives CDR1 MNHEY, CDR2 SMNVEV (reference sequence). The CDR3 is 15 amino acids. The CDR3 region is CASRGQGEKIYGYTF.

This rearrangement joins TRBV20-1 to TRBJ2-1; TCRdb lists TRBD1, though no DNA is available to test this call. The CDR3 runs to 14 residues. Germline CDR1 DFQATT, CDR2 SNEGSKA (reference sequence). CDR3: CSARERQGGGEQFF.

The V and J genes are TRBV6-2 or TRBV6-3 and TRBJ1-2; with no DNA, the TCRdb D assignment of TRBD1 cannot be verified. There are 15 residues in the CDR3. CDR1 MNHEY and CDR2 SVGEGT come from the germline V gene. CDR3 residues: CASRKLGQGVYGYTF.

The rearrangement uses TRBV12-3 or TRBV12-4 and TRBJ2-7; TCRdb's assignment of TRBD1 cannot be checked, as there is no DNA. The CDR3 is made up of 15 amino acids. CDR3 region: CASSSNPDEPYEQFF.

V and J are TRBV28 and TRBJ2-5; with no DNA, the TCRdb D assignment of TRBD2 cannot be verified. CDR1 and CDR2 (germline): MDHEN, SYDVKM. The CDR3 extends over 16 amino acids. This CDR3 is CASRPHGLAAQETQYF.

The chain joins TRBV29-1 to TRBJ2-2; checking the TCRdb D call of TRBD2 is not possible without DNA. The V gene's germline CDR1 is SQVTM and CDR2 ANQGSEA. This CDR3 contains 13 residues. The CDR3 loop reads CSVRRARAGELFF.

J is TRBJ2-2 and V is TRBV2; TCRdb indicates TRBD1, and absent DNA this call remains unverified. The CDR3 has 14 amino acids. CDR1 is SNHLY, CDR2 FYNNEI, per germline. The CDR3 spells CASSGDRSTGELFF.

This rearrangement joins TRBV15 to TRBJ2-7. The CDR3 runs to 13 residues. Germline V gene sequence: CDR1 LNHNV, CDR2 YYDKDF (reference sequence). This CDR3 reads CATGYRSSYEQYF.